Listed here are 32 T cell receptor beta chains from one sample, sequenced in a study of CD8 T cells in Susac syndrome. Reverse transcription of roughly 0.5 to 1 ug RNA was performed with random hexamers. TCRdb fed the immunoSEQ multiplex PCR reads into MiXCR, producing one record per CDR3 protein. The table lists approximately 150,000 distinct CDR3 sequences, roughly 93% of them singletons. Material for sequencing was CD4+ T cells from PBMCs. These receptors all stem from a human donor in good health.

The V call is TRBV12-3 or TRBV12-4, the J call TRBJ1-5, with 8 bases lining up with TRBD1. The CDR3 has 17 amino acids. V gave up 3 bases and J gave up 6 bases; unmatched junction bases: 13. The CDR3 bases are TGTGCCAGCAGTTTCGCCCGGACAGGGACGAACTCTCAGCCCCAGCATTTT. Translating it yields CASSFARTGTNSQPQHF.

This chain connects TRBV13 to TRBJ1-1, with D unclear. V lost 3 bases to trimming and J lost 4 bases, with 9 bases between them. Per the germline V gene, CDR1 is PRHDT and CDR2 is FYEKMQ (reference sequence). This CDR3 comprises 13 residues. The CDR3 protein is CASSFRRTTEAFF. CDR3 in DNA: TGTGCCAGCAGCTTCCGACGGACCACTGAAGCTTTCTTT.

This clonotype showed up just once. V and J are TRBV15 and TRBJ2-4, with a tentative D call TRBD2 (5 bases). V was cut by 1 base and J by 7 bases, with 11 bases left in between. The length of the CDR3 is 14 residues. CDR1 LNHNV and CDR2 YYDKDF come from the germline V gene (reference sequence). The CDR3: CATSRVGVSNIQYF. The CDR3 DNA reads TGTGCCACCAGCAGAGTCGGGGTCTCGAACATTCAGTACTTC.

This chain joins TRBV20-1 and TRBJ1-5; D is perhaps TRBD1 (5 bases). The germline V and J ends were trimmed by 3 bases and 7 bases, with 13 bases remaining between them. This CDR3 spans 13 amino acids. Looked up from germline, CDR1 is DFQATT and CDR2 is SNEGSKA (reference sequence). CDR3 nucleotides: TGCAGTGCTAGCGGCGGGGGGATGCAGCCCCAGCATTTT. Translation: CSASGGGMQPQHF.

This clonotype showed up just once. The chain couples TRBV5-1 to TRBJ2-5; D possibly corresponds to TRBD1 (6 bases). V was cut by 0 bases and J by 4 bases, with 10 bases left in between. This CDR3 is 14 amino acids long. Germline loops: CDR1 SGHRS, CDR2 YFSETQ. This CDR3 is CASSLVDSLETQYF. CDR3 in DNA: TGCGCCAGCAGCTTGGTGGACAGCCTAGAGACCCAGTACTTC.

The V call is TRBV10-3, the J call TRBJ2-7; perhaps D is TRBD1 or TRBD2 (5 bases each). Germline values: CDR1 ENHRY, CDR2 SYGVKD. With 6 bases removed from V and 5 bases from J, the gap between germline ends came to 17 bases. CDR3 length equals 14 residues. In DNA, the CDR3 is TGTGCCATCAGCGGGACCCAGGGCGTGAACGAGCAGTACTTC. Protein sequence: CAISGTQGVNEQYF.

The V call is TRBV4-1, the J call TRBJ2-7; 8 bases match TRBD1. Per germline, CDR1 MGHRA and CDR2 YSYEKL. CDR3 length: 15 residues. V dropped 4 bases and J dropped 0; count of bases not matched to a gene: 5. CDR3 amino acids: CASSPTDRDSYEQYF. The CDR3 region has the DNA TGCGCCAGCAGCCCTACGGACAGGGACTCCTACGAGCAGTACTTC.

The rearrangement joins TRBV13 to TRBJ2-7; 7 bases are a match to TRBD1. The CDR3 contains 16 residues. In germline, CDR1 is PRHDT, CDR2 FYEKMQ (reference sequence). J was trimmed by 6 bases and V by 5 bases; bases with no gene match: 16. CDR3 residues: CASSARDSYYDLEQYF. For the CDR3, the DNA is TGTGCCAGCAGCGCCCGGGACAGCTATTACGATCTCGAGCAGTACTTC.

In DNA form, the CDR3 reads TGTGCCAGCAGTCCCCGGACAGGGACTGGGGCCAACGTCCTGACTTTC. Residues: CASSPRTGTGANVLTF. V is TRBV12-3 or TRBV12-4 and J is TRBJ2-6; the match to TRBD1 covers 8 bases. V gave up 5 bases and J gave up 2 bases; unmatched junction bases: 5. The CDR3 length is 16 residues.

The rearrangement joins TRBV20-1 to TRBJ2-7; possibly TRBD2 for D (6 bases). This CDR3 is 14 amino acids long. The V gene lost 3 bases and the J gene lost 0 bases, with 12 bases spanning the gap. Germline V gene sequence: CDR1 DFQATT, CDR2 SNEGSKA (reference sequence). CDR3 amino acids: CSASPRGYSYEQYF. CDR3 in DNA: TGCAGTGCTAGTCCCCGGGGGTACTCCTACGAGCAGTACTTC.

The gene calls are TRBV4-2 and TRBJ1-4, with D possibly TRBD1 on 6 matching bases. Germline V gene lookup returns CDR1 LGHNA and CDR2 YNFKEQ. This CDR3 has 15 amino acids. V gave up 1 base and J gave up 4 bases, with 10 bases separating them. The CDR3 is CASSQGQVNNEKLFF. Written as DNA, the CDR3 is TGTGCCAGCAGCCAAGGACAGGTTAATAATGAAAAACTGTTTTTT.

The chain carries TRBV20-1 and TRBJ2-2; D is unclear. Germline V gene lookup returns CDR1 DFQATT and CDR2 SNEGSKA (reference sequence). V lost 2 bases and J lost 2, with 9 bases in between. This CDR3 comprises 14 residues. Here the CDR3 reads CSARSLENTGELFF. CDR3 in DNA: TGCAGTGCTAGATCCCTAGAAAACACCGGGGAGCTGTTTTTT.

This sequence joins TRBV29-1 and TRBJ1-2; D perhaps matches TRBD1 (6 bases). The germline V gene encodes CDR1 SQVTM and CDR2 ANQGSEA. Trimming left V 6 bases short and J 1 base short, with 21 bases between. The CDR3 is 16 residues long. The CDR3 is CSVQAPPWTVNYGYTF. As DNA, the CDR3 is TGCAGCGTGCAAGCCCCCCCTTGGACAGTTAACTATGGCTACACCTTC.

The chain combines TRBV11-1 with TRBJ2-5, with no clear D. Trimming removed 5 bases at V and 2 bases at J, with 12 bases between. The CDR3 is 14 amino acids. Looked up from germline, CDR1 is SGHAT and CDR2 is FQDESV (reference sequence). CDR3 protein: CASSINSPQETQYF. The CDR3 DNA is TGTGCCAGCAGCATCAACTCCCCACAAGAGACCCAGTACTTC.

V gene TRBV20-1 combines with J gene TRBJ1-6, with TRBD1 matching 12 bases. Trimming removed 3 bases from V and 8 bases from J; junction bases left unmatched: 5. CDR3 size: 15 residues. Looked up from germline, CDR1 is DFQATT and CDR2 is SNEGSKA (reference sequence). CDR3 nucleotide sequence: TGCAGTGCTAGGCCGGGACAGGGGGCGTATTCACCCCTCCACTTT. Protein: CSARPGQGAYSPLHF.

This rearrangement joins TRBV6-5 to TRBJ2-7; 7 bases are shared with TRBD1. Germline trimming cut 6 bases from V and 5 bases from J; bases unmatched to any gene: 13. The germline V gene has CDR1 MNHEY and CDR2 SVGAGI. The CDR3 totals 15 residues. CDR3 DNA sequence: TGTGCCAGCAGCCGATTGTCGGGACAGTCTGACGAGCAGTACTTC. Translated: CASSRLSGQSDEQYF.

This rearrangement joins TRBV20-1 to TRBJ1-1; possibly TRBD1 for D (5 bases). The CDR3 has 14 amino acids. Trimming pared 6 bases from V and 5 bases from J, leaving 19 bases between. CDR1 DFQATT and CDR2 SNEGSKA come from the germline V gene (reference sequence). The DNA of the CDR3 is TGCAGTGCCCGCGGACAAACGGTGGATACTGAAGCTTTCTTT. Translating it yields CSARGQTVDTEAFF.

The gene calls are TRBV5-6 and TRBJ2-5; 9 nucleotides line up with TRBD1. V dropped 4 bases and J dropped 4; count of bases not matched to a gene: 5. This CDR3 comprises 14 residues. Germline V CDR1 and CDR2: SGHDT, YYEEEE. In nucleotides, the CDR3 is TGTGCCAGCAGCCGGACAGGGGTGGGAGAGACCCAGTACTTC. It encodes CASSRTGVGETQYF.

The genes are TRBV20-1 and TRBJ1-2; no clear D gene. Germline assignment: CDR1 DFQATT and CDR2 SNEGSKA (reference sequence). The germline V and J ends were trimmed by 3 bases and 6 bases, with 11 bases remaining between them. This CDR3 contains 12 residues. The CDR3 protein is CSASMGSDGYTF. Written as DNA, the CDR3 is TGCAGTGCTAGTATGGGTTCCGATGGCTACACCTTC.

V usage is TRBV6-1 and J usage is TRBJ2-3; D remains ambiguous. Trimming pared 1 base from V and 1 base from J, leaving 6 bases between. The CDR3 contains 14 residues. Germline V gene data show CDR1 as MNHNS and CDR2 as SASEGT. The CDR3 loop is CASSEGAGTDTQYF. The CDR3 region has the DNA TGTGCCAGCAGTGAAGGTGCAGGCACAGATACGCAGTATTTT.

As DNA, the CDR3 is TGTGCCAGCAGTCGGATTGGACAGGGATTGGACACTGAAGCTTTCTTT. The encoded protein is CASSRIGQGLDTEAFF. The chain couples TRBV6-1 to TRBJ1-1; 8 bases fit TRBD1. Trimming took 5 bases from V and 3 from J; bases not matched to a gene: 11. This CDR3 spans 16 amino acids. Germline V lookup: CDR1 MNHNS, CDR2 SASEGT.

This rearrangement joins TRBV27 to TRBJ2-7; D might be TRBD1 (6 bases). Germline V CDR1 and CDR2: MNHEY, SMNVEV (reference sequence). CDR3 size: 13 residues. V was trimmed by 5 bases and J by 6 bases, leaving 14 bases between them. The CDR3 is CASSLNRDGEQYF. Written as DNA, the CDR3 is TGTGCCAGCAGTCTCAACAGGGACGGCGAGCAGTACTTC.

Here the CDR3 DNA reads TGTGCCAGCAGCTCCGACTCGGTTGAGCAGTTCTTC. Its translation: CASSSDSVEQFF. The V call is TRBV11-2, the J call TRBJ2-1; D unresolved. There are 12 residues in the CDR3. Between the trimmed V and J ends, which lost 4 bases and 9 bases, there was a span of 10 bases. CDR1 and CDR2 from the germline V gene are SGHAT and FQNNGV.

CDR3 in amino acids: CASSQTGAGEAFF. The CDR3 DNA reads TGTGCCAGCAGCCAGACAGGGGCGGGTGAAGCTTTCTTT. The chain recombines TRBV3-1 with TRBJ1-1; 8 nucleotides align to TRBD1. Trimming at V came to 3 bases and at J to 7 bases, leaving 4 bases not matched to a gene. CDR3 length: 13 residues. CDR1 is LGHDT and CDR2 is YNNKEL in the germline V gene (reference sequence).

The V call is TRBV7-2, the J call TRBJ2-7; possibly TRBD1 for D (6 bases). The CDR3 runs 14 residues. Germline V gene data show CDR1 as SGHTA and CDR2 as FQGNSA. The V end lost 5 bases, the J end lost 3 bases, and 14 bases lay between the germline ends. DNA of the CDR3: TGTGCCAGCAGCGCAAAAACAGGGAGCTACGAGCAGTACTTC. This encodes CASSAKTGSYEQYF. Supplemented by reference TRBV7-2 and TRBJ2-7, the full variable domain reads GAGVSQSPSNKVTEKGKDVELRCDPISGHTALYWYRQSLGQGLEFLIYFQGNSAPDKSGLPSDRFSAERTGGSVSTLTIQRTQQEDSAVYLCASSAKTGSYEQYFGPGTRLTVT.

This clonotype has just a few counts. V usage is TRBV29-1 and J usage is TRBJ1-1; 8 bases are shared with TRBD1. The V and J ends lost 3 bases and 3 bases, in that order; junction bases with no gene match: 6. Per the germline V gene, CDR1 is SQVTM and CDR2 is ANQGSEA. CDR3 length equals 14 residues. CDR3 protein: CSVERTGWDTEAFF. The DNA of the CDR3 is TGCAGCGTTGAGAGGACAGGGTGGGACACTGAAGCTTTCTTT.

The genes are TRBV7-2 and TRBJ1-2; maybe TRBD1 (5 bases). Germline CDR1 SGHTA, CDR2 FQGNSA. V was shortened by 1 base and J by 7 bases, with 16 bases between the two germline ends. The CDR3 totals 15 residues. The CDR3 sequence is CASSLDPGVGFGYTF. In DNA, the CDR3 is TGTGCCAGCAGCTTAGATCCGGGGGTCGGGTTTGGCTACACCTTC.

This rearrangement joins TRBV3-1 to TRBJ2-5, with a tentative D call TRBD1 (6 bases). CDR3 length: 12 amino acids. The germline V gene has CDR1 LGHDT and CDR2 YNNKEL (reference sequence). The V end was cut by 6 bases, the J end by 6 bases, with 11 bases between. The CDR3 DNA sequence: TGTGCCAGCAGTAGGGGGAGTAAGACCCAGTACTTC. Protein: CASSRGSKTQYF.

The gene calls are TRBV20-1 and TRBJ1-2; TRBD1 agrees at 8 bases. There are 15 residues in the CDR3. Per the germline V gene, CDR1 is DFQATT and CDR2 is SNEGSKA (reference sequence). V gave up 6 bases and J gave up 0 bases; unmatched junction bases: 9. The chain's CDR3 is CSASTGGISNYGYTF. CDR3 coding DNA: TGCAGTGCCTCCACAGGGGGAATCTCTAACTATGGCTACACCTTC.

The chain carries TRBV5-4 and TRBJ2-5; D gene ambiguous. This CDR3 region has 14 residues. V was shortened by 0 bases and J by 2 bases, with 8 bases between the two germline ends. CDR1 SGHNT and CDR2 YYREEE come from the germline V gene (reference sequence). This CDR3 reads CASSLVLGQETQYF. DNA of the CDR3: TGTGCCAGCAGCTTGGTTTTAGGTCAAGAGACCCAGTACTTC.

The rearrangement links TRBV29-1 to TRBJ2-3, with 10 bases identical to TRBD2. J gave up 4 bases and V 2 bases, and 0 bases lay outside the gene matches. Germline CDR1 and CDR2: SQVTM and ANQGSEA. This CDR3 is 13 amino acids long. CDR3 amino acids: CSVELAGADTQYF. In nucleotides, the CDR3 is TGCAGCGTTGAACTAGCGGGGGCAGATACGCAGTATTTT.

The rearrangement joins TRBV12-3 or TRBV12-4 to TRBJ2-7; 7 nucleotides match TRBD1. CDR3 size: 14 residues. The junction had 8 bases not matched to a gene; V was cut back by 6 bases and J by 3 bases. CDR3 in amino acids: CASSLMTGYYEQYF. In DNA form, the CDR3 reads TGTGCCAGCAGCCTGATGACAGGGTACTACGAGCAGTACTTC.